A single sample gave rise to the 23 T cell receptor beta chains below, sequenced in a study. TCRdb redid the calling of the RT-PCR reads with MiXCR, one entry per CDR3 protein. The data contain fewer than 800,000 distinct CDR3 sequences, 14% of them singletons. The sample was memory CD4+ T cells from blood. The receptor set was obtained from a female donor in good health, serving as a healthy control.

This sequence joins TRBV20-1 and TRBJ2-7, with TRBD2 matching 7 bases. J gave up 5 bases and V 2 bases, and 6 bases lay outside the gene matches. Germline CDR1 and CDR2: DFQATT and SNEGSKA (reference sequence). The CDR3 length is 13 residues. The DNA for the CDR3 is TGCAGTGCTAGATCGGGAGGTTTCCACGAGCAGTACTTC. Translated, it gives CSARSGGFHEQYF.

This clonotype was counted ten times or more. The chain has TRBV10-3 and TRBJ2-1; a possible D gene is TRBD2 (5 bases). The V gene's germline CDR1 is ENHRY and CDR2 SYGVKD. V shed 5 bases and J shed 6 bases, with 8 bases lying between them. This CDR3 spans 12 amino acids. The CDR3 spells CAISIAGNEQFF. CDR3 sequence (DNA): TGTGCCATCAGTATCGCGGGCAATGAGCAGTTCTTC.

The chain couples TRBV20-1 to TRBJ1-2; TRBD1 is a possible D gene (5 bases). This CDR3 has 13 amino acids. In germline, CDR1 is DFQATT, CDR2 SNEGSKA (reference sequence). Trimming removed 0 bases at V and 6 bases at J, with 11 bases between. DNA for the CDR3: TGCAGTGCTAGAGAAATCGGGGCCGATGGCTACACCTTC. It yields the protein CSAREIGADGYTF.

This clonotype was seen repeatedly, ten times or more. V is TRBV20-1 and J is TRBJ2-7; 10 bases line up with TRBD2. This CDR3 spans 13 amino acids. CDR1 and CDR2 (germline): DFQATT, SNEGSKA (reference sequence). The CDR3 sequence is CSSTSGSAYEQYF. The CDR3 DNA is TGCAGCTCGACTAGCGGGTCCGCCTACGAGCAGTACTTC.

This chain links TRBV10-2 with TRBJ2-1; D is perhaps TRBD2 (5 bases). Trimming removed 2 bases from V and 8 bases from J, with 10 bases in between. CDR3 length equals 13 residues. Germline assignment: CDR1 WSHSY and CDR2 SAAADI. Written as DNA, the CDR3 is TGCGCCAGCAGTGAGAGTTGGCGGGATGAGCAGTTCTTC. It encodes CASSESWRDEQFF.

The rearrangement links TRBV20-1 to TRBJ1-2, with D hard to call. The CDR3 spans 12 residues. Trimming pared 3 bases from V and 6 bases from J, leaving 11 bases between. Germline values: CDR1 DFQATT, CDR2 SNEGSKA (reference sequence). The CDR3 reads CSASSGRHGYTF. Here the CDR3 DNA reads TGCAGTGCTAGTTCCGGTCGGCATGGCTACACCTTC.

The chain joins TRBV6-2 or TRBV6-3 to TRBJ2-1; 9 positions agree with TRBD2. After removal of 0 bases from V and 4 bases from J, the junction contained 13 bases not matched to a gene. The V gene's germline CDR1 is MNHEY and CDR2 SVGEGT. This CDR3 spans 19 amino acids. The CDR3 spells CASSYSFSPGSGRYNEQFF. CDR3 nucleotides: TGTGCCAGCAGTTACTCGTTCAGCCCGGGGAGCGGGAGGTACAATGAGCAGTTCTTC.

The chain is built from TRBV28 and TRBJ2-5; 7 bases line up with TRBD2. The CDR3 loop spans 14 amino acids. Germline CDR1 is MDHEN and CDR2 is SYDVKM. V was clipped by 5 bases and J by 10 bases; unmatched bases: 13. CDR3 sequence reads: CASSPGGRKIDQYF. CDR3 in DNA: TGTGCCAGCAGTCCGGGCGGGAGAAAGATAGACCAGTACTTC.

The chain is built from TRBV5-1 and TRBJ2-7, with 7 nucleotides matching TRBD1. The CDR3 loop spans 14 amino acids. Looked up from germline, CDR1 is SGHRS and CDR2 is YFSETQ. Trimming cost V 3 bases and J 6 bases; bases outside gene matches: 9. In DNA form, the CDR3 reads TGCGCCAGCAGCTCGTCGACAGGGAGTGGCGAGCAGTACTTC. It translates to CASSSSTGSGEQYF.

The chain employs TRBV27 and TRBJ2-7; 8 nucleotides align to TRBD1. The germline gives CDR1 MNHEY, CDR2 SMNVEV (reference sequence). The CDR3 totals 15 residues. Unmatched junction bases numbered 10, after V lost 7 bases and J lost 2 bases. Here the CDR3 reads CASIPHRDRPYEQYF. The DNA for the CDR3 is TGTGCCAGCATCCCACACCGGGACAGGCCCTACGAGCAGTACTTC.

This clonotype appeared many times. V is TRBV7-8 and J is TRBJ1-6, with 8 positions matching TRBD1. Germline-derived CDR1 and CDR2 are SGHVS and FQNEAQ. The trim removed 10 bases at V and 6 bases at J, leaving 8 bases unmatched. The CDR3 spans 14 residues. The CDR3 DNA follows: TGTGCCACCGAGCGGACAGGGACTAATTCACCCCTCCACTTT. Translating it yields CATERTGTNSPLHF.

This clonotype was detected ten times or more. The chain is built from TRBV6-1 and TRBJ1-2; a possible D gene is TRBD1 (5 bases). The germline V gene encodes CDR1 MNHNS and CDR2 SASEGT. The CDR3 covers 13 residues. The V and J ends lost 2 bases and 3 bases respectively, with 7 bases between them. This CDR3 reads CASSEQGDYGYTF. The DNA for the CDR3 is TGTGCCAGCAGTGAACAGGGCGACTATGGCTACACCTTC.

This clonotype was recorded many times. The chain combines TRBV10-3 with TRBJ1-2, with D tentatively TRBD1 (5 bases). Germline V gene lookup returns CDR1 ENHRY and CDR2 SYGVKD. V was cut by 0 bases and J by 8 bases, with 10 bases left in between. The CDR3 consists of 13 residues. The CDR3 coding sequence is TGTGCCATCAGTGAGTCGACTGGGGACGGCTACACCTTC. Translating gives CAISESTGDGYTF.

The CDR3 protein is CASSQGIGQGIFSYEQYF. The DNA of the CDR3 is TGCGCCAGCAGCCAAGGAATAGGACAGGGGATTTTCTCCTACGAGCAGTACTTC. V usage is TRBV4-3 and J usage is TRBJ2-7, with 9 bases that match TRBD1. V lost 1 base, J lost 0 bases, and 10 bases stayed unmatched. CDR1 and CDR2 (germline): LGHNA, YSLEER. CDR3 length: 18 residues.

This clonotype showed up just a few times. The chain combines TRBV20-1 with TRBJ2-1; 11 nucleotides agree with TRBD2. J lost 8 bases, V lost 3 bases, and 6 bases had no gene match. The V gene's germline CDR1 is DFQATT and CDR2 SNEGSKA (reference sequence). CDR3 length: 14 amino acids. This CDR3 is CSASWTSGRDEQFF. The CDR3 nucleotides read TGCAGTGCTAGTTGGACTAGCGGGCGGGATGAGCAGTTCTTC.

This clonotype was counted at least ten times. J is TRBJ1-2 and V is TRBV9; the D gene is possibly TRBD1 (5 bases). The CDR3 sequence is 14 residues long. Germline CDR1 SGDLS, CDR2 YYNGEE. Trimming shortened V by 4 bases and J by 1 base, and 11 bases separated the two germline ends. DNA of the CDR3: TGTGCCAGCAGCACTGGGACGGTTAACTATGGCTACACCTTC. Translating it yields CASSTGTVNYGYTF.

This chain connects TRBV6-5 to TRBJ1-1; D might be TRBD1 (6 bases). The CDR3 covers 14 residues. V lost 8 bases and J lost 0, with 13 bases in between. Per the germline V gene, CDR1 is MNHEY and CDR2 is SVGAGI. CDR3 in DNA: TGTGCCAGCTCAAAGACAGGCTTGAACACTGAAGCTTTCTTT. Translation: CASSKTGLNTEAFF.

CDR3 in DNA: TGTGCCAGCAGCGCCCAGGGAGTTCGGAAACGGCACGAGCAGTACTTC. It codes for CASSAQGVRKRHEQYF. The rearrangement uses TRBV7-6 and TRBJ2-7; the D call may be TRBD1 or TRBD2 (5 bases each). Germline CDR1 and CDR2: SGHVS and FNYEAQ. The germline V and J ends were trimmed by 5 bases and 5 bases, with 22 bases remaining between them. The CDR3 sequence is 16 residues long.

The chain links TRBV7-8 to TRBJ2-7; tentatively, D is TRBD1 or TRBD2 (6 bases each). CDR3 length: 17 amino acids. Trimming shortened V by 3 bases and J by 6 bases, and 24 bases separated the two germline ends. In germline, CDR1 is SGHVS, CDR2 FQNEAQ. This chain's CDR3 is CASSLLGIGGGLLEQYF. The CDR3 DNA is TGTGCCAGCAGCTTGCTGGGGATTGGAGGGGGGCTTCTCGAGCAGTACTTC.

The chain joins TRBV18 to TRBJ2-2; D is undetermined. Trimming pared 2 bases from V and 0 bases from J, leaving 10 bases between. From germline, CDR1 is KGHSH and CDR2 LQKENI. The CDR3 totals 16 residues. The CDR3 coding sequence is TGTGCCAGCTCACCAGGAGTACTCGCGAACACCGGGGAGCTGTTTTTT. Its protein is CASSPGVLANTGELFF.

This clonotype was recorded a few times. The rearrangement links TRBV20-1 to TRBJ2-3; D is possibly TRBD2 (5 bases). V was clipped by 6 bases and J by 7 bases, with 23 bases between them. Germline loops: CDR1 DFQATT, CDR2 SNEGSKA (reference sequence). The CDR3 runs 15 residues. The CDR3 sequence: CSAPSGLAEQNTQYF. The CDR3 DNA is TGCAGTGCCCCAAGCGGACTTGCAGAACAGAATACGCAGTATTTT.

This clonotype was found many times. The chain recombines TRBV7-2 with TRBJ2-1, with TRBD2 matching 11 bases. The V gene end was trimmed by 2 bases and the J gene end by 3 bases; junction bases not matched to a gene: 3. CDR1 is SGHTA, CDR2 FQGNSA, per germline. This CDR3 has 16 amino acids. The CDR3 DNA reads as TGTGCCAGCAGCTTAATGGGACTAGCGGTCTACAATGAGCAGTTCTTC. Encoded protein: CASSLMGLAVYNEQFF.

The CDR3 nucleotides read TGTGCCAGCAGCTTAGATCGGACAGGAAGTGGCTACACCTTC. Protein: CASSLDRTGSGYTF. J is TRBJ1-2 and V is TRBV11-2, with 7 bases aligning to TRBD1. This CDR3 has 14 amino acids. V trimming: 0 bases; J trimming: 7 bases; junction bases outside the gene matches: 5. Germline V gives CDR1 SGHAT, CDR2 FQNNGV.